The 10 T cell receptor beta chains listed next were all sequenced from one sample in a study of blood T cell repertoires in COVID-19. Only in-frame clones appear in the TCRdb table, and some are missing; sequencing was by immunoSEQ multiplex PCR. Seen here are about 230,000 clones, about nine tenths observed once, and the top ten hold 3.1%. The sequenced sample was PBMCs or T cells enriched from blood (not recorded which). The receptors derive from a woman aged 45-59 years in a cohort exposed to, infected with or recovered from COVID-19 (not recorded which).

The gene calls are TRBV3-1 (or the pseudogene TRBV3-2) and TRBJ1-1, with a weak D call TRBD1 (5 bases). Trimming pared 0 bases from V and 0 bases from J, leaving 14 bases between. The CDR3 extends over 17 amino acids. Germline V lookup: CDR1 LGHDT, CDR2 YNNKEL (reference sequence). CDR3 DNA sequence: TGTGCCAGCAGCCAAGAGTTTGGCAGGGCCATGAACACTGAAGCTTTCTTT. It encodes CASSQEFGRAMNTEAFF.

CDR3 DNA: TGTGCCAGCAGCCGGGACAACCAAGAGACCCAGTACTTC. Translating it yields CASSRDNQETQYF. This chain connects TRBV7-2 to TRBJ2-5; possible D gene TRBD1, 6 bases. The CDR3 runs to 13 residues. V was pared by 5 bases and J by 0 bases, with 7 bases between. Germline CDR1 is SGHTA and CDR2 is FQGNSA. Together with reference TRBV7-2 and TRBJ2-5, the CDR3 gives the full variable domain: GAGVSQSPSNKVTEKGKDVELRCDPISGHTALYWYRQSLGQGLEFLIYFQGNSAPDKSGLPSDRFSAERTGGSVSTLTIQRTQQEDSAVYLCASSRDNQETQYFGPGTRLLVL.

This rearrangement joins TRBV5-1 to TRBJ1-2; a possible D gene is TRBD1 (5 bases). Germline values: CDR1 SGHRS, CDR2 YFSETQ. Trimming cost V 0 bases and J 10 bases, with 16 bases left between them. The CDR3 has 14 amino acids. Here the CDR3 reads CASSLVAGNLYYTF. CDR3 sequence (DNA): TGCGCCAGCAGCTTGGTTGCAGGGAATTTGTACTACACCTTC.

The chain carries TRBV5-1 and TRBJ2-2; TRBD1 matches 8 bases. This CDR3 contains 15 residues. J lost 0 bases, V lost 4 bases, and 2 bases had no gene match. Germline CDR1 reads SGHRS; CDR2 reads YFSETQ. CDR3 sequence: CASSRTGSNTGELFF. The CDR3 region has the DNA TGCGCCAGCAGCAGGACAGGGTCGAACACCGGGGAGCTGTTTTTT. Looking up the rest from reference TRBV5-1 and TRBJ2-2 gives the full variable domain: KAGVTQTPRYLIKTRGQQVTLSCSPISGHRSVSWYQQTPGQGLQFLFEYFSETQRNKGNFPGRFSGRQFSNSRSEMNVSTLELGDSALYLCASSRTGSNTGELFFGEGSRLTVL.

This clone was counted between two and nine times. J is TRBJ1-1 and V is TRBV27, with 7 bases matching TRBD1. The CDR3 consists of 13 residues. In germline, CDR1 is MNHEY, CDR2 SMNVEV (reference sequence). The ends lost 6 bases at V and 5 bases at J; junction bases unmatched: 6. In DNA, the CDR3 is TGTGCCAGCAGCCTTACAGGGGTGACTGAAGCTTTCTTT. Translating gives CASSLTGVTEAFF.

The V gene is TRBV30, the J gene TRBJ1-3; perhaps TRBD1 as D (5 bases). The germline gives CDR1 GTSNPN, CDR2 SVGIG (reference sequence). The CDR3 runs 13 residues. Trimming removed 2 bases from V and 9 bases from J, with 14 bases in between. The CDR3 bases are TGTGCCTGGAGTTCGAGAGCGGGGGGCACCATATATTTT. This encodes CAWSSRAGGTIYF. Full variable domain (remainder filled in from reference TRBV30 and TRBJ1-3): SQTIHQWPATLVQPVGSPLSLECTVEGTSNPNLYWYRQAAGRGLQLLFYSVGIGQISSEVPQNLSASRPQDRQFILSSKKLLLSDSGFYLCAWSSRAGGTIYFGEGSWLTVV.

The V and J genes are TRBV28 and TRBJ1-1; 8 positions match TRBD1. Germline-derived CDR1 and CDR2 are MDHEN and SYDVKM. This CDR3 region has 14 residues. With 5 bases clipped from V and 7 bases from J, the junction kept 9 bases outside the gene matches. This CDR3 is CASSTPGQGVEAFF. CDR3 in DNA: TGTGCCAGCAGTACCCCCGGACAGGGAGTTGAAGCTTTCTTT. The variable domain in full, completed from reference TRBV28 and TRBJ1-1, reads DVKVTQSSRYLVKRTGEKVFLECVQDMDHENMFWYRQDPGLGLRLIYFSYDVKMKEKGDIPEGYSVSREKKERFSLILESASTNQTSMYLCASSTPGQGVEAFFGQGTRLTVV.

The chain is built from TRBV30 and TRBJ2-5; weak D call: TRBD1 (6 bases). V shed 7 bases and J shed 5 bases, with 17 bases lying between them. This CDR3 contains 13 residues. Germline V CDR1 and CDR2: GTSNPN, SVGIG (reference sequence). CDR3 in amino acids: CASHSGAGETQYF. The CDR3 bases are TGTGCCTCCCACTCAGGGGCCGGGGAGACCCAGTACTTC.

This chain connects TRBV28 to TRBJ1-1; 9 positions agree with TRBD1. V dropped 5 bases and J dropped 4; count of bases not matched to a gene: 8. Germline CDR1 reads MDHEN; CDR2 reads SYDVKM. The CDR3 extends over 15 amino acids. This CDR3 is CASSRDRVWTTEAFF. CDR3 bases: TGTGCCAGCAGTCGGGACAGGGTATGGACCACTGAAGCTTTCTTT.

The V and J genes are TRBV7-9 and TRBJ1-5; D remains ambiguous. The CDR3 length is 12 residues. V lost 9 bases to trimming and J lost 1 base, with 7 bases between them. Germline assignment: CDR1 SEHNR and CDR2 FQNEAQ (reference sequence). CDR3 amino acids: CASSGSNQPQHF. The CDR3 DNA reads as TGTGCCAGTTCGGGGAGCAATCAGCCCCAGCATTTT.